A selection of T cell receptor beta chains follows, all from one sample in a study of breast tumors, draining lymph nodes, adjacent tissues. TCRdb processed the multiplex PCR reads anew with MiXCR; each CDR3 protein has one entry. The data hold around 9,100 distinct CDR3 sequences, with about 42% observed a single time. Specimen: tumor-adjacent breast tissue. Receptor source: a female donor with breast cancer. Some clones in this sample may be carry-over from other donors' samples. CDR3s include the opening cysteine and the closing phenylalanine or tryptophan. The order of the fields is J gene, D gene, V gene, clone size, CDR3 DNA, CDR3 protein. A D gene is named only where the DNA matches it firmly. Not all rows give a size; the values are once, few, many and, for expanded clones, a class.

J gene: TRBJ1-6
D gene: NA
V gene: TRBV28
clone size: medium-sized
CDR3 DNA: TGTGCCAGCGGAAATTCAGACAGAACCTCGCCAATTCTAGCTTGGGCCCTCCACTTT
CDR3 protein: CASGNSDRTSPILAWALHF

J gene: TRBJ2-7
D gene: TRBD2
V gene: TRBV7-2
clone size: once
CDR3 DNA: TGTGCCAGCAGCAAACTAGCGGGGCCCTACGAGCAGTACTTC
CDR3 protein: CASSKLAGPYEQYF

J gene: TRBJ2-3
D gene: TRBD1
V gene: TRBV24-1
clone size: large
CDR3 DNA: TGTGCCACAAACAGGGGTGGCACAGATACGCAGTATTTT
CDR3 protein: CATNRGGTDTQYF

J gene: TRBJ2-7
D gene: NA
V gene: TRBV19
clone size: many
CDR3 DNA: TGTGCCAGTACCGACCGCCTTGCGCCCTACGAGCAGTACTTC
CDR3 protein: CASTDRLAPYEQYF

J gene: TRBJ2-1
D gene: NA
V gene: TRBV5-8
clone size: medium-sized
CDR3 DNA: TGTGCCAGCAGCCCTCAGGCGAACTCCTACAATGAGCAGTTCTTC
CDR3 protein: CASSPQANSYNEQFF

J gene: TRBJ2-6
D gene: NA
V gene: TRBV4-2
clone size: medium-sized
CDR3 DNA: TGTGCCAGCAGCCCGCGCGAGCTGAAACCCTCTGGGGCCAACGTCCTGACTTTC
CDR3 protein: CASSPRELKPSGANVLTF

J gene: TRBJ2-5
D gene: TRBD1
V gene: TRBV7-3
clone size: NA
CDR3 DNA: TGTGCCAGCAGTCCAGACAGGGGTGGAGAGACCCAGTACTTC
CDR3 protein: CASSPDRGGETQYF

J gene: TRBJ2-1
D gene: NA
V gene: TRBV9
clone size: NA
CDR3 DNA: TGCGCCAGCAGCCCAATCGGGAGCAAGTCCTACAATGAGCAGTTCTTC
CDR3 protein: CASSPIGSKSYNEQFF

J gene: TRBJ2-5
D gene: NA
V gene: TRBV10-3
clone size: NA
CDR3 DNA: TGTGCCAGCCGGGACTCGCAAGAGACCCAGTACTTC
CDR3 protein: CASRDSQETQYF

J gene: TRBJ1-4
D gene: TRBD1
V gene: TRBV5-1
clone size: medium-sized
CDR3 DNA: TGCGCCAGCAGATCGGGACAGGGGGCGAATGAAAAACTGTTTTTT
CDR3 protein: CASRSGQGANEKLFF

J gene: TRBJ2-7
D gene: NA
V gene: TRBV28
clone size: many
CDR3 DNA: TGTGCCAGCAGTTTCAGAAAGGGAGAGCAGTACTTC
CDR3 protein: CASSFRKGEQYF

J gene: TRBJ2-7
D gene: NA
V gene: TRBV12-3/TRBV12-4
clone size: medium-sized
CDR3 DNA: TGTGCCAGCAGTTTAGAGAGGGGCACCGAGCAGTACTTC
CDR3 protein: CASSLERGTEQYF

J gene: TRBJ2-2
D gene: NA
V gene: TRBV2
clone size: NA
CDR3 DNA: TGTGCCAGCAGTGCCGACAGTAACACCGGGGAGCTGTTTTTT
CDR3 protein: CASSADSNTGELFF

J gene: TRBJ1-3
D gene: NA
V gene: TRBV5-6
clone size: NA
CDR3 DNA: TGTGCCAGCAGCTTGGGGGCCCGACGCTCTGGAAACACCATATATTTT
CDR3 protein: CASSLGARRSGNTIYF

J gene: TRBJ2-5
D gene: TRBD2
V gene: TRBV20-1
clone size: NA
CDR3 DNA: TGCAGTGCACCGGGACTAGTGGAGACCCAGTACTTC
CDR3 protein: CSAPGLVETQYF